Given below is one T cell receptor beta chain in context. This entry comes from a study of blood T cell repertoires in COVID-19. Study information: Sites across the United States, Italy and Spain contributed samples from acute and convalescent COVID-19. In each case, the material was cDNA or gDNA derived from T cells, B-cell-depleted T cells, or PBMCs.

Trimming at V came to 6 bases and at J to 1 base, leaving 7 bases not matched to a gene. This CDR3 is built from 15 residues. Germline-derived CDR1 and CDR2 are SGHAT and FQDESV (reference sequence). In the original processing: By means of reference gene primer amplification, nucleated cell counts were estimated. Here immunoSEQ multiplex PCR was the method, and the copy in TCRdb shows in-frame clones only, minus some. V, J and clone size are those of that table, while D and trimming were read from the DNA. The sample consists of about 40,000 clones, more than 70% of them appearing once. This TCR was recovered from a woman between 65 and 79 years old with acute or convalescent COVID-19. The sample was peripheral blood. The chain employs TRBV11-1 and TRBJ1-1; 8 nucleotides align to TRBD1. In nucleotides, the CDR3 is TGTGCCAGCAGAAACAGACAGGGGAAGAACACTGAAGCTTTCTTT. As protein: CASRNRQGKNTEAFF.